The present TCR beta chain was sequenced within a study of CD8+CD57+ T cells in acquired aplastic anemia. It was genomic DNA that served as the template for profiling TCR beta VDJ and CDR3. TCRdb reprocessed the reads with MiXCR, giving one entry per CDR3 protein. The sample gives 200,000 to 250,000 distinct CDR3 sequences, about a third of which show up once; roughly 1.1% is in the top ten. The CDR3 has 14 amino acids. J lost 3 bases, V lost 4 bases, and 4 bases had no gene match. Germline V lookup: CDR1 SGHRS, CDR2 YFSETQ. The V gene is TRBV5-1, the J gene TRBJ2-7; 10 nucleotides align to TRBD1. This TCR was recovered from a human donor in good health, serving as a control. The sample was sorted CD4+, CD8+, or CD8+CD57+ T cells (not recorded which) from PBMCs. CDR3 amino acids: CASSLRDRGYEQYF. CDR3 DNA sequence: TGCGCCAGCAGCCTGCGGGACAGGGGCTACGAGCAGTACTTC.